This T cell receptor (beta chain) was sequenced in a study of TIL therapy for anti-PD-1-resistant metastatic lung cancer. Overall study: Progressing patients received lymphodepletion, expanded TIL infusion and IL-2.

Sequencing used immunoSEQ v3. The data were produced by immunoSEQ multiplex PCR, yet TCRdb's version contains in-frame clones alone and is incomplete. The table includes approximately 15,000 clones, more than 70% detected once. Time point given: pre-treatment sample, taken before nivolumab and TIL therapy. The TCR sequence derives from a person between 25 and 79 years old with non-small cell lung cancer. Sequenced here: blood, sampled at baseline.

The CDR3 loop is CASSYYNEQFF. CDR3 in DNA: TGTGCCAGTAGTTACTACAATGAGCAGTTCTTC. The V and J genes are TRBV19 and TRBJ2-1; D gene uncertain. This CDR3 comprises 11 residues. V lost 5 bases and J lost 3, with 2 bases in between. Germline CDR1 and CDR2: LNHDA and SQIVND (reference sequence).